The entry that follows covers one TCR beta chain sequence. What it recognizes is unknown. The sample originates from a study of cytomegalovirus exposure and HLA in healthy donors. Notes on the study in general: In a later analysis, V- and J-gene trimming of beta chains associated with a DCLRE1C missense variant, replicated independently. Later, an analysis showed that TCR beta chains associated with HLA were more clonally expanded than others that were equally common.

V trimming: 8 bases; J trimming: 11 bases; junction bases outside the gene matches: 5. The CDR3 covers 11 residues. From germline, CDR1 is MNHEY and CDR2 SMNVEV (reference sequence). The PCR employed 60 Vbeta primers together with 13 Jbeta primers. Sequencing was performed with immunoSEQ multiplex PCR; in TCRdb, only in-frame clones are kept and a portion is missing. The sample comprises approximately 120,000 clones, around three quarters of which are singletons, and roughly 9.6% rests with the top ten. Sequenced material: PBMCs. The clonotype was recovered from a young man in good health and CMV-seropositive. The chain is built from TRBV27 and TRBJ1-4; 7 bases agree with TRBD1. CDR3 nucleotides: TGTGCCAGCCAGGGGGGTGGCAAACTGTTTTTT. This encodes CASQGGGKLFF. Supplemented by reference TRBV27 and TRBJ1-4, the full variable domain reads EAQVTQNPRYLITVTGKKLTVTCSQNMNHEYMSWYRQDPGLGLRQIYYSMNVEVTDKGDVPEGYKVSRKEKRNFPLILESPSPNQTSLYFCASQGGGKLFFGSGTQLSVL.